This T cell receptor beta chain was sequenced during a study of pediatric ulcerative colitis. TCRdb's table, derived via immunoSEQ multiplex PCR, lists solely in-frame clones and lacks some. The sample lists 55,000 to 65,000 clones; around 80% were seen once. CDR1 and CDR2 from the germline V gene are SNHLY and FYNNEI. There are 15 residues in the CDR3. The V gene lost 2 bases and the J gene lost 5 bases, with 15 bases spanning the gap. The V call is TRBV2, the J call TRBJ1-2; a weak D match, TRBD1 (5 bases). The sample consisted of blood. This sequence was found in a boy aged 10-17 years with moderate ulcerative colitis. CDR3 sequence: CASSESGGRLYGYTF. The CDR3 nucleotides are TGTGCCAGCAGTGAATCCGGGGGTAGGTTATATGGCTACACCTTC.